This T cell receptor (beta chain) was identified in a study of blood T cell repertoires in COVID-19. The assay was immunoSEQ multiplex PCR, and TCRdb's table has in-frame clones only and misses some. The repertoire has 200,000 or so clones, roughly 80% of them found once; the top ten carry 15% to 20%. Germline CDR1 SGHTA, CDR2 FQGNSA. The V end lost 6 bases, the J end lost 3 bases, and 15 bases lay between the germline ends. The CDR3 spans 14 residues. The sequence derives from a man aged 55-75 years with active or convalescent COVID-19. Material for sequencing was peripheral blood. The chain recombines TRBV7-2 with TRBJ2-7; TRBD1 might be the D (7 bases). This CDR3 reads CASRGTQGGYEQYF. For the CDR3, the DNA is TGTGCCAGCAGAGGGACGCAGGGGGGCTACGAGCAGTACTTC.